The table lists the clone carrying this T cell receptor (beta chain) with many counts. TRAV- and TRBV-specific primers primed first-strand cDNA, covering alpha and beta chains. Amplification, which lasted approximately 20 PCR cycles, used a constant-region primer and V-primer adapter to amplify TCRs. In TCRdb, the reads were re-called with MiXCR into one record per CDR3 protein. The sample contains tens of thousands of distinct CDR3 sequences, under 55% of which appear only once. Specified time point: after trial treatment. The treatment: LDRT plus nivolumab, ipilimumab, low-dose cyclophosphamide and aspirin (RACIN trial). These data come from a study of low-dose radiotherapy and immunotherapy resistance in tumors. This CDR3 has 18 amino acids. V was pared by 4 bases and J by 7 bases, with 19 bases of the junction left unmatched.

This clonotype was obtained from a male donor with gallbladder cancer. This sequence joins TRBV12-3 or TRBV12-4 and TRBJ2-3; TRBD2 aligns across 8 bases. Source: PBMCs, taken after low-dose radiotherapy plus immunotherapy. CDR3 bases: TGTGCCAGCAGTTCCTCCCCCCTGGGTGGTAGCGGGGCAAATACGCAGTATTTT. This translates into CASSSSPLGGSGANTQYF.